This TCR beta chain was identified in a study of blood T cell repertoires in COVID-19. Study-level information: The samples span acute and convalescent COVID-19 from the United States, Italy and Spain.

V lost 1 base, J lost 6 bases, and 7 bases lay in between. CDR3 size: 13 residues. Germline V CDR1 and CDR2: MNHNS, SASEGT. TCRdb keeps only in-frame clones here, not all; method: immunoSEQ multiplex PCR. The sample has about 160,000 clones, 80% seen once. Those enrolled, adults aged about 18 to 89 years, came from about two dozen US areas. Two negative PCRs, clearance, or symptom resolution had been documented for recovered Cohort 3 donors. This receptor was identified in a woman between 55 and 75 years old who had recovered from COVID-19. Sequenced material: PBMCs or T cells enriched from blood (not recorded which). This rearrangement joins TRBV6-1 to TRBJ1-5; D not resolved. CDR3 bases: TGTGCCAGCAGTGAAGTGTCCGGTCAGCCCCAGCATTTT. It translates to CASSEVSGQPQHF.